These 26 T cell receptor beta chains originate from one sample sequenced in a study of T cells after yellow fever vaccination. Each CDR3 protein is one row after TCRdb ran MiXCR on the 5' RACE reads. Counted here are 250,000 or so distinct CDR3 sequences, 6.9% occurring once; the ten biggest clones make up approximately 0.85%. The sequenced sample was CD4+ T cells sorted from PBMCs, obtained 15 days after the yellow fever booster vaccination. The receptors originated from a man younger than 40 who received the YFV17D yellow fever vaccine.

CDR3 DNA: TGTGCCAGCAGCCCGGGACTAGCGGGAGTAAGAAGGGAGCAGTACTTC. Translation: CASSPGLAGVRREQYF. This sequence joins TRBV7-2 and TRBJ2-7; TRBD2 matches 14 bases. From germline, CDR1 is SGHTA and CDR2 FQGNSA. The V and J ends lost 5 bases and 7 bases, in that order; junction bases with no gene match: 10. There are 16 residues in the CDR3.

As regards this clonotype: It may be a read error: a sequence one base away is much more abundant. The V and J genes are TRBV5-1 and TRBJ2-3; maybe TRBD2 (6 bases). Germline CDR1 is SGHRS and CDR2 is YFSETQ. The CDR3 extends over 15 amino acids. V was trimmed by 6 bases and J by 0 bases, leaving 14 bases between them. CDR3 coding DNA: TGCGCCAGCATCCACCGGGGGAGGAGCACAGATACGCAGTATTTT. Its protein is CASIHRGRSTDTQYF.

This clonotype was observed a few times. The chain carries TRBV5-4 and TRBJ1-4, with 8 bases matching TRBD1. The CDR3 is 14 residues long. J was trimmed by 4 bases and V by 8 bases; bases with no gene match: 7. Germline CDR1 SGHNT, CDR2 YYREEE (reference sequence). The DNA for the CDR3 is TGTGCCAGTTCGACAGGGGTGGGTAATGAAAAACTGTTTTTT. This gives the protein CASSTGVGNEKLFF.

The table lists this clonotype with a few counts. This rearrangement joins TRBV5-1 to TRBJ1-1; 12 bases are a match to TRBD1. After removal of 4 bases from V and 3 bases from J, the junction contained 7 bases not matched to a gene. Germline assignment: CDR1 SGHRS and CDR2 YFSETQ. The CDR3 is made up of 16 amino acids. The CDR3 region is CASSRDRGPGDTEAFF. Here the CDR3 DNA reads TGCGCCAGCAGCCGGGACAGGGGGCCCGGAGACACTGAAGCTTTCTTT. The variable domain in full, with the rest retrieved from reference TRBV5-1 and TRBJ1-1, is KAGVTQTPRYLIKTRGQQVTLSCSPISGHRSVSWYQQTPGQGLQFLFEYFSETQRNKGNFPGRFSGRQFSNSRSEMNVSTLELGDSALYLCASSRDRGPGDTEAFFGQGTRLTVV.

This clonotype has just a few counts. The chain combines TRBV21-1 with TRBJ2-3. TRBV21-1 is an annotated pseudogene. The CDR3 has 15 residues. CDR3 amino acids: CASSKVVNPTDTQYF. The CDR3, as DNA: TGTGCCAGCAGTAAGGTCGTGAATCCCACAGATACGCAGTATTTT.

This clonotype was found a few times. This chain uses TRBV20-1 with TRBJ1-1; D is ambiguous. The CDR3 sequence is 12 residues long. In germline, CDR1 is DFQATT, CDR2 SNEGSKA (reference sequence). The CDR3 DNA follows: TGCAGGCCCGGGAATCCGGGCGCTGAAGCTTTCTTT. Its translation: CRPGNPGAEAFF.

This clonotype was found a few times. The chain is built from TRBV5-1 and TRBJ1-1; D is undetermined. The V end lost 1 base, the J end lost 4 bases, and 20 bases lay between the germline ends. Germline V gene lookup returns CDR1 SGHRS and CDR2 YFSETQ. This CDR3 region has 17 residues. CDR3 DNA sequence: TGCGCCAGCAGCTTGAGAGATCTTGGCCAAGGTGTCACTGAAGCTTTCTTT. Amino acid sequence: CASSLRDLGQGVTEAFF.

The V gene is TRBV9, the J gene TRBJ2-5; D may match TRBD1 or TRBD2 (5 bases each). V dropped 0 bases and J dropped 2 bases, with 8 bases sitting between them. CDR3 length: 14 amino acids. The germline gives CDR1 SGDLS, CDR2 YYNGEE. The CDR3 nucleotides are TGTGCCAGCAGCGTAGCGGGACGACAAGAGACCCAGTACTTC. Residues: CASSVAGRQETQYF.

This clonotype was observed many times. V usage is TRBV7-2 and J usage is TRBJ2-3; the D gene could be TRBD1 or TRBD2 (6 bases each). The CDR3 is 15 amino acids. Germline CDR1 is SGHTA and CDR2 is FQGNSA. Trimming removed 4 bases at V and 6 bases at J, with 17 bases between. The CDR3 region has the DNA TGTGCCAGCAGCTGGGGGGCACTCCGCATTGATACGCAGTATTTT. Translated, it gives CASSWGALRIDTQYF.

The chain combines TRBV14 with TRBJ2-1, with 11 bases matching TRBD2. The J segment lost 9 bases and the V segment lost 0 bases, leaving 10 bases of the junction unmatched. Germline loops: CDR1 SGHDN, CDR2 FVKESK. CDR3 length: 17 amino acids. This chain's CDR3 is CASSQEYGLAGGGEQFF. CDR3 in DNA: TGTGCCAGCAGCCAAGAATATGGGCTAGCGGGAGGAGGTGAGCAGTTCTTC. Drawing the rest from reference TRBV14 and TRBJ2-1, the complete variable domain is EAGVTQFPSHSVIEKGQTVTLRCDPISGHDNLYWYRRVMGKEIKFLLHFVKESKQDESGMPNNRFLAERTGGTYSTLKVQPAELEDSGVYFCASSQEYGLAGGGEQFFGPGTRLTVL.

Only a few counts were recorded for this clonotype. The CDR3 here is CSAPPSGKDTQYF. The CDR3 bases are TGCAGTGCTCCCCCTTCGGGTAAAGATACGCAGTATTTT. The chain employs TRBV20-1 and TRBJ2-3, with unresolved D. The CDR3 contains 13 residues. Between the trimmed V and J ends, which lost 5 bases and 5 bases, there was a span of 14 bases. Germline V lookup: CDR1 DFQATT, CDR2 SNEGSKA (reference sequence).

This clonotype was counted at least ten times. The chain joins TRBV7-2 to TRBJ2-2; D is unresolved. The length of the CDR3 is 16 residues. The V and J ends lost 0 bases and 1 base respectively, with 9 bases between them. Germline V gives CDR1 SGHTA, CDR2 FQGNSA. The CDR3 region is CASSLAFAGNTGELFF. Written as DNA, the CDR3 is TGTGCCAGCAGCTTAGCCTTCGCAGGGAACACCGGGGAGCTGTTTTTT.

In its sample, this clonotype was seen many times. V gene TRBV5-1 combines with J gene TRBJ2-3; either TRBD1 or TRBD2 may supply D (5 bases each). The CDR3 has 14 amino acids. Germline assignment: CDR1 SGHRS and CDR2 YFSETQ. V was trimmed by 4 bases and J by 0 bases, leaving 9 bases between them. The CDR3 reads CASSGTVSTDTQYF. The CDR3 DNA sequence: TGCGCCAGCAGCGGGACGGTTAGCACAGATACGCAGTATTTT.

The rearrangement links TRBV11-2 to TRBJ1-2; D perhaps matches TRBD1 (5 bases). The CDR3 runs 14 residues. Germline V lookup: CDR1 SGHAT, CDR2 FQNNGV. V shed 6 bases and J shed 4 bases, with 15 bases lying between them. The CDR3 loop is CASRGQGAGYGYTF. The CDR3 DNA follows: TGTGCCAGCAGGGGTCAAGGGGCTGGCTATGGCTACACCTTC.

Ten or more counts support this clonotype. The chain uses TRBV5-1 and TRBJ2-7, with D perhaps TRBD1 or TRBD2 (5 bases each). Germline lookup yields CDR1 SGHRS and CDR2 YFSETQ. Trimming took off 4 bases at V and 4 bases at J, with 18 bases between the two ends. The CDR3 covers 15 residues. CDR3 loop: CASSASGTARYEQYF. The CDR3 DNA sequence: TGCGCCAGCAGCGCGTCCGGGACCGCCCGTTACGAGCAGTACTTC.

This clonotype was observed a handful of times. This CDR3 is CASSLERGGPYEQYF. The CDR3 DNA follows: TGCGCCAGCAGCTTGGAGCGAGGAGGTCCCTACGAGCAGTACTTC. The chain links TRBV5-1 to TRBJ2-7; D may be TRBD2 (5 bases). The CDR3 sequence is 15 residues long. V lost 0 bases and J 2 bases, leaving 12 bases between the germline ends. Germline CDR1 reads SGHRS; CDR2 reads YFSETQ.

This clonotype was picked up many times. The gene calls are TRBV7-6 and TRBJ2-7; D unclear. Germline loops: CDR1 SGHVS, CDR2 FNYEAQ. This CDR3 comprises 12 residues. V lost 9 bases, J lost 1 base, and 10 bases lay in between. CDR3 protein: CASGTQSYEQYF. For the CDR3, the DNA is TGTGCCAGTGGAACGCAATCCTACGAGCAGTACTTC.

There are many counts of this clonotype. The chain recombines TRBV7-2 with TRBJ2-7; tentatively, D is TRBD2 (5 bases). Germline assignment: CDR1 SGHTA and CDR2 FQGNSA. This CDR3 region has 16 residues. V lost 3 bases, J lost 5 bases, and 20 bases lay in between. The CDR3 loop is CASSFSGFAEYDEQYF. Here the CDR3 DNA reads TGTGCCAGCAGCTTCTCGGGGTTCGCGGAGTATGACGAGCAGTACTTC.

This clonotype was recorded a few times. Here the CDR3 DNA reads TGTGCCAGCAGCAGGGTTTACGTGGAAGCTTTCTTT. It encodes CASSRVYVEAFF. The chain links TRBV7-9 to TRBJ1-1, with D hard to call. The V end lost 5 bases, the J end lost 8 bases, and 12 bases lay between the germline ends. CDR3 length: 12 residues. Germline loops: CDR1 SEHNR, CDR2 FQNEAQ (reference sequence).

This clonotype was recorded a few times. In DNA, the CDR3 is TGTGCCAGCAGCCAAAGACTAGCCATAGCCTACAATGAGCAGTTCTTC. It specifies CASSQRLAIAYNEQFF. This chain links TRBV14 with TRBJ2-1; 7 bases agree with TRBD2. This CDR3 spans 16 amino acids. From germline, CDR1 is SGHDN and CDR2 FVKESK. J gave up 2 bases and V 2 bases, and 6 bases lay outside the gene matches.

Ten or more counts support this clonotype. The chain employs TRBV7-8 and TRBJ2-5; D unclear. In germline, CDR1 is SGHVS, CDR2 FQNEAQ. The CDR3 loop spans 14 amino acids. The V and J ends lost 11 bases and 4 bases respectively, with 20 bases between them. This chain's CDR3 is CAVGLRQERETQYF. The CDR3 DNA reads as TGTGCCGTGGGCCTGCGGCAGGAGAGAGAGACCCAGTACTTC.

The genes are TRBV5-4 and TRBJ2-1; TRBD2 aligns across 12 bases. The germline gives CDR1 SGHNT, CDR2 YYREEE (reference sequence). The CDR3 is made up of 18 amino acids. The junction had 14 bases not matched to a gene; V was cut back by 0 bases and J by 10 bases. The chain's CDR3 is CASSLESRGLAGLSEQFF. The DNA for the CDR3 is TGTGCCAGCAGCTTGGAGTCTCGAGGACTAGCGGGACTCAGCGAGCAGTTCTTC.

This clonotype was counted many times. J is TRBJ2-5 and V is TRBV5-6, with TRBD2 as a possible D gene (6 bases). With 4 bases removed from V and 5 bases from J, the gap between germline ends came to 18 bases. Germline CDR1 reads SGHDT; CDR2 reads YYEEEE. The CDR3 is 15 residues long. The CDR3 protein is CASSPTPGERETQYF. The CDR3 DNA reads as TGTGCCAGCAGCCCGACCCCGGGGGAACGTGAGACCCAGTACTTC.

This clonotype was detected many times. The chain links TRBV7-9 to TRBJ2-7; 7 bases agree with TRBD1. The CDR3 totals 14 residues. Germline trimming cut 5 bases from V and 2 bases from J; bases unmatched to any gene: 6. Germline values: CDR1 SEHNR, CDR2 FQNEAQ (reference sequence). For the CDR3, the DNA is TGTGCCAGCAGCATCTCGGGACAGACCTACGAGCAGTACTTC. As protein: CASSISGQTYEQYF.

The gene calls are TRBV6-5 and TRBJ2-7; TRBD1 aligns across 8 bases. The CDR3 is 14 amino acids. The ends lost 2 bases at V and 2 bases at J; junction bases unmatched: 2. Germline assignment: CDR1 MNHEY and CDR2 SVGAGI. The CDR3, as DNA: TGTGCCAGCAGTTACAGGGACAGGACCTACGAGCAGTACTTC. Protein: CASSYRDRTYEQYF.

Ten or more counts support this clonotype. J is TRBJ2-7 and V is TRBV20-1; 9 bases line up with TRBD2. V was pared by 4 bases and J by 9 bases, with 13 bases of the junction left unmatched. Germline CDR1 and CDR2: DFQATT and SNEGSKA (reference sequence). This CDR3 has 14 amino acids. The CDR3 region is CSAIPVASGEGQYF. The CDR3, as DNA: TGCAGTGCTATACCCGTGGCTAGCGGGGAGGGGCAGTACTTC.